The clone carrying this T cell receptor (beta chain) has ten or more counts. Antigen specificity is unknown. These data are taken from a study of regulatory T cells in long-lasting Graves disease. The authors built TCR beta libraries using iRepertoire HTBI primers and Arm-PCR of CDR3 regions. MiXCR, applied by TCRdb to the multiplex PCR reads, yields one record per CDR3 protein. Among a few hundred thousand distinct CDR3 sequences, 10% to 15% were seen once, and the ten largest hold about 20%. As to time point: newly diagnosed GD, antithyroid drugs for less than 3 months. PBMCs were the source of the RNA used for TCR sequencing. V shed 5 bases and J 3 bases; nucleotides not matched to a gene: 8. The CDR3 loop spans 16 amino acids. CDR1 is SGHRS, CDR2 YFSETQ, per germline. The study, taken as a whole, reports: Persistent patients shared thousands of public clonotypes among themselves. Newly diagnosed patients shared fewer, at some 900. Patients whose Graves' disease persisted exhibited lower TCR diversity than those newly diagnosed.

The same data also went into a second study, on T cells in Graves' hyperthyroidism and ophthalmopathy. That work states: Investigators excluded patients with uncontrolled infection, other autoimmune disease, pregnancy or lactation.

The rearrangement uses TRBV5-1 and TRBJ2-1; TRBD2 matches 10 bases. The source of this sequence is a woman between 18 and 30 years old with Graves disease. The sample in question was peripheral blood mononuclear cells (PBMCs), obtained at new diagnosis, from a patient treated with antithyroid drugs. As DNA, the CDR3 is TGCGCCAGCAGTCCTCCGGGACTAGCGATCTACAATGAGCAGTTCTTC. This sequence encodes CASSPPGLAIYNEQFF.